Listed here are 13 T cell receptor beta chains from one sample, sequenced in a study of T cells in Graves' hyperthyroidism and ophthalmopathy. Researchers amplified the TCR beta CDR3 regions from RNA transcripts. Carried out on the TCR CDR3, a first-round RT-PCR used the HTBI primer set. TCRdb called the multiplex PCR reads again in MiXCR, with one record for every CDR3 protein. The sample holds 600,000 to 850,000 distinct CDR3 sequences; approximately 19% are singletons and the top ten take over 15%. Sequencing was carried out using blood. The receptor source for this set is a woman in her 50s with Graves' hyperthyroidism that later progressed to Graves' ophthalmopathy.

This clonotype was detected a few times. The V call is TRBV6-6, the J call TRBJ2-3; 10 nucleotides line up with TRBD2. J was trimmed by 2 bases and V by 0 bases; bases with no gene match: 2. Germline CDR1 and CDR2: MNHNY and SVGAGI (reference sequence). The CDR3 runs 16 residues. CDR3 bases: TGTGCCAGCAGTTACTCTAGCGGGGGGTACACAGATACGCAGTATTTT. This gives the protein CASSYSSGGYTDTQYF.

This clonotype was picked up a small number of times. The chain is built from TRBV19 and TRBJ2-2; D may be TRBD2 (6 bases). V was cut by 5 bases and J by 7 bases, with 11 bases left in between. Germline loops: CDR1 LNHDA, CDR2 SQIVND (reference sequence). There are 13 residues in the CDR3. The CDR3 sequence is CASSSTGSGELFF. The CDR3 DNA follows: TGTGCCAGTAGTTCAACCGGGAGCGGGGAGCTGTTTTTT.

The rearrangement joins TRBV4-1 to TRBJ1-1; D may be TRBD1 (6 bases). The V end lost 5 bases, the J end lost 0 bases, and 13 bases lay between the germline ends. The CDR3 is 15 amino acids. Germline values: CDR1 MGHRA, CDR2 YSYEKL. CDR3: CASSVRDTMNTEAFF. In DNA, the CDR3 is TGCGCCAGCAGCGTCCGGGACACTATGAACACTGAAGCTTTCTTT.

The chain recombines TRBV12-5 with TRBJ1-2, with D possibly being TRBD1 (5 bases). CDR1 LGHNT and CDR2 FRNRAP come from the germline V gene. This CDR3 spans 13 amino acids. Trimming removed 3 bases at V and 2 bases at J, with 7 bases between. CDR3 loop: CASGLGENYGYTF. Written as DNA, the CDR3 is TGTGCTAGTGGTTTAGGGGAAAACTATGGCTACACCTTC.

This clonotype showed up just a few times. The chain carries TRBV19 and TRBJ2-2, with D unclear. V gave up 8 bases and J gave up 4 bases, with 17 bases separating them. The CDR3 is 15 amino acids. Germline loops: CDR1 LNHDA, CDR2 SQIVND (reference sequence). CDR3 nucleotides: TGTGCCAGTCGCAAGGCTGGGGTTACCACCGGGGAGCTGTTTTTT. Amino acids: CASRKAGVTTGELFF.

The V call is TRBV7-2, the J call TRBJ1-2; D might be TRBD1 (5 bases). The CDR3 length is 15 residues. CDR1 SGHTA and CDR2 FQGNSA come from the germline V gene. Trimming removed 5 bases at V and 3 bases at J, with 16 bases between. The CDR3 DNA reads TGTGCCAGCAGCCCAGGTTCAGGGTTCGACTATGGCTACACCTTC. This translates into CASSPGSGFDYGYTF.

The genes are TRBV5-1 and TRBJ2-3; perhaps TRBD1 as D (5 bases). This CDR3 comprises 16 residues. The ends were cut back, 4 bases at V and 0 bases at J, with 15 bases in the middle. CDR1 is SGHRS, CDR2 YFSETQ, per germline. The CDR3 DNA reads TGCGCCAGCAGCCTTGGGGCAGTTGCTAGCACAGATACGCAGTATTTT. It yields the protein CASSLGAVASTDTQYF.

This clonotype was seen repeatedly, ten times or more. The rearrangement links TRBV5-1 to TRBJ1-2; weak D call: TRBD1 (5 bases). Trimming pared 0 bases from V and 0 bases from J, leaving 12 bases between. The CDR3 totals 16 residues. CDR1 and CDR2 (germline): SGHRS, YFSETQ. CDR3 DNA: TGCGCCAGCAGCTTGGAACCCGGGGGATCTAACTATGGCTACACCTTC. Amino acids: CASSLEPGGSNYGYTF. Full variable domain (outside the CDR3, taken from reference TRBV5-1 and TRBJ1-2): KAGVTQTPRYLIKTRGQQVTLSCSPISGHRSVSWYQQTPGQGLQFLFEYFSETQRNKGNFPGRFSGRQFSNSRSEMNVSTLELGDSALYLCASSLEPGGSNYGYTFGSGTRLTVV.

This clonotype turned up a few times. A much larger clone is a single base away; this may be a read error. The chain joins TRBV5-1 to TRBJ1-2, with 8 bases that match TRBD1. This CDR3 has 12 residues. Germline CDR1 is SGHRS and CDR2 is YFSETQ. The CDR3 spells CASSRTGSGYTF. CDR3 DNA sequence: TGTGCCAGCAGCAGGACAGGGTCCGGCTACACCTTC.

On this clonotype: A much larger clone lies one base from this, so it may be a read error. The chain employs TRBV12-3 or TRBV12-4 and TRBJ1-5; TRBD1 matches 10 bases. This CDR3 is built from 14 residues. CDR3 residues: CASSSDRGPQSQHF. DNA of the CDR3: TGTGCCAGCAGTTCAGACAGGGGGCCTCAGTCCCAGCATTTT.

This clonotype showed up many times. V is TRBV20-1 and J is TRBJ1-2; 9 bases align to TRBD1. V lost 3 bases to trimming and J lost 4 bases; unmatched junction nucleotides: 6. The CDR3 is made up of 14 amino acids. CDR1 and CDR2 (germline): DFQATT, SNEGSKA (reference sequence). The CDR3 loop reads CSASKDRGIYGYTF. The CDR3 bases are TGCAGTGCTAGTAAGGACAGGGGTATCTATGGCTACACCTTC.

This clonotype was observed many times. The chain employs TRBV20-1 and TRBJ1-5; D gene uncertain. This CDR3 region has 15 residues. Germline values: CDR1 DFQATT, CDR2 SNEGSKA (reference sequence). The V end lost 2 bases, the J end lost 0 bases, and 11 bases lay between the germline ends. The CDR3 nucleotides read TGCAGTGCTAGACGGCCCCGGATTAGCAATCAGCCCCAGCATTTT. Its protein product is CSARRPRISNQPQHF.

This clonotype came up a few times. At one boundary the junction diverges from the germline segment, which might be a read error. In DNA, the CDR3 is TGTGCCGGCAGTGTGGTCAGGGACAATGAGCAGTTCTTC. Protein sequence: CAGSVVRDNEQFF. This rearrangement joins TRBV6-1 to TRBJ2-1; weak D call: TRBD1 (5 bases). Germline assignment: CDR1 MNHNS and CDR2 SASEGT. The CDR3 is 13 residues long.